This passage covers 22 T cell receptor beta chains from one sample sequenced in a study of shared clonotypes between healthy human individuals. Produced via immunoSEQ multiplex PCR; TCRdb's table is partial and in-frame only. The sample holds 600,000 to 750,000 clones, about two thirds seen once. Sequences were obtained from memory CD4+ T cells sorted from blood. Subset indicated: CD45RA-negative fraction. Every receptor here comes from a woman aged 25-40 years in good health.

The chain is built from TRBV27 and TRBJ1-2; D gene unclear. CDR3 size: 16 residues. Germline V gene lookup returns CDR1 MNHEY and CDR2 SMNVEV (reference sequence). V was pared by 4 bases and J by 6 bases, with 21 bases between. The CDR3: CASSSAALLGSDGYTF. In nucleotides, the CDR3 is TGTGCCAGCAGTTCCGCGGCCTTGTTAGGTTCGGATGGCTACACCTTC.

CDR3 sequence: CASSLVAPAEGGHTGELFF. The CDR3 DNA follows: TGTGCCAGCAGCTTAGTCGCCCCCGCGGAGGGCGGGCACACCGGGGAGCTGTTTTTT. The chain is built from TRBV7-2 and TRBJ2-2; weak D call: TRBD2 (6 bases). This CDR3 is built from 19 residues. V dropped 1 base and J dropped 3 bases, with 21 bases sitting between them. Per the germline V gene, CDR1 is SGHTA and CDR2 is FQGNSA.

The J gene is TRBJ2-7, the V gene TRBV6-4; D is uncertain. This CDR3 spans 15 amino acids. Germline lookup yields CDR1 MRHNA and CDR2 SNTAGT. Trimming stripped 3 bases from V and 0 bases from J, with 12 bases between. The CDR3 sequence: CASSDATPSSYEQYF. DNA of the CDR3: TGTGCCAGCAGTGATGCGACGCCGAGCTCCTACGAGCAGTACTTC.

V and J are TRBV7-9 and TRBJ1-1; the D is unclear. V was clipped by 3 bases and J by 3 bases, with 8 bases between them. The length of the CDR3 is 13 residues. Germline CDR1 reads SEHNR; CDR2 reads FQNEAQ (reference sequence). The CDR3 DNA follows: TGTGCCAGCAGCTTCCTCGAGCACACTGAAGCTTTCTTT. Residues: CASSFLEHTEAFF.

This chain joins TRBV6-5 and TRBJ1-1, with D unresolved. CDR1 is MNHEY and CDR2 is SVGAGI in the germline V gene. The CDR3 length is 14 residues. With 4 bases removed from V and 7 bases from J, the gap between germline ends came to 16 bases. The CDR3 nucleotides read TGTGCCAGCAGTTCGGGTCAAGAGGGTGGTGAAGCTTTCTTT. Residues: CASSSGQEGGEAFF.

The chain joins TRBV11-2 to TRBJ1-2; a possible D gene is TRBD1 (5 bases). The germline CDR1 and CDR2 sequences are SGHAT and FQNNGV. The germline V and J ends were trimmed by 3 bases and 7 bases, with 21 bases remaining between them. This CDR3 has 16 residues. The CDR3 loop reads CASSFSPPSGTVGYTF. In nucleotides, the CDR3 is TGTGCCAGCAGCTTCTCTCCTCCTTCAGGGACGGTTGGCTACACCTTC.

This clone was seen a handful of times. The V and J genes are TRBV19 and TRBJ2-7, with D uncertain. This CDR3 is 11 amino acids long. The V and J ends lost 3 bases and 5 bases respectively, with 5 bases between them. Germline lookup yields CDR1 LNHDA and CDR2 SQIVND (reference sequence). This chain's CDR3 is CASSIGHEQYF. The CDR3 nucleotides read TGTGCCAGTAGTATCGGCCACGAGCAGTACTTC.

The rearrangement links TRBV29-1 to TRBJ1-5; TRBD1 might be the D (5 bases). The CDR3 is 13 amino acids. In germline, CDR1 is SQVTM, CDR2 ANQGSEA. Deletions cut 6 bases from V and 4 bases from J, with 13 bases between. The DNA of the CDR3 is TGCAGCGTGCTACAAGGGGTTAATCAGCCCCAGCATTTT. Residues: CSVLQGVNQPQHF.

Written as DNA, the CDR3 is TGTGCCAGCAGCGTCAGTGATGTCGGGATAAGTACAGATACGCAGTATTTT. Protein: CASSVSDVGISTDTQYF. The chain links TRBV9 to TRBJ2-3; tentative D call: TRBD2 (5 bases). Germline V gene data show CDR1 as SGDLS and CDR2 as YYNGEE. The CDR3 is made up of 17 amino acids. The V and J ends lost 2 bases and 3 bases respectively, with 19 bases between them.

J is TRBJ2-3 and V is TRBV2, with D possibly being TRBD2 (5 bases). Germline assignment: CDR1 SNHLY and CDR2 FYNNEI. Trimming cost V 6 bases and J 1 base, with 11 bases left between them. This CDR3 has 14 residues. CDR3 DNA: TGTGCCAGCAGGGAAAGCGGAGGCACAGATACGCAGTATTTT. Translated: CASRESGGTDTQYF.

The chain links TRBV6-6 to TRBJ1-1; D remains unclear. Germline V gene sequence: CDR1 MNHNY, CDR2 SVGAGI (reference sequence). Trimming took 6 bases from V and 1 from J, leaving 12 bases between them. The CDR3 sequence is 14 residues long. The CDR3 sequence: CASRESGKNTEAFF. For the CDR3, the DNA is TGTGCCAGCAGGGAGTCGGGCAAGAACACTGAAGCTTTCTTT.

Note on this clone: This specimen includes other DNA sequences encoding the same CDR3. The chain employs TRBV28 and TRBJ1-1; 7 nucleotides line up with TRBD1. V gave up 5 bases and J gave up 0 bases; unmatched junction bases: 6. This CDR3 is 15 amino acids long. Germline-derived CDR1 and CDR2 are MDHEN and SYDVKM. DNA of the CDR3: TGTGCCAGCAGTCCCCCGGGACAGTTGAACACTGAAGCTTTCTTT. It translates to CASSPPGQLNTEAFF.

The chain employs TRBV9 and TRBJ1-2, with D maybe TRBD1 (6 bases). Per the germline V gene, CDR1 is SGDLS and CDR2 is YYNGEE. The CDR3 loop spans 17 amino acids. The V gene lost 3 bases and the J gene lost 8 bases, with 26 bases spanning the gap. The CDR3 sequence: CASSATSDGRAGGGYTF. CDR3 nucleotides: TGTGCCAGCAGCGCAACCTCAGACGGCCGCGCGGGGGGCGGCTACACCTTC.

DNA of the CDR3: TGCGCCAGCAGCCAAGGCTCTTTCCTTAGGAATGAGCAGTTCTTC. Amino acids: CASSQGSFLRNEQFF. The genes are TRBV4-1 and TRBJ2-1; no clear D gene. The germline V gene encodes CDR1 MGHRA and CDR2 YSYEKL. Trimming took off 1 base at V and 7 bases at J, with 14 bases between the two ends. The CDR3 spans 15 residues.

This clone has only a few counts. The V gene is TRBV6-4, the J gene TRBJ1-1; 7 bases line up with TRBD1. This CDR3 comprises 14 residues. In germline, CDR1 is MRHNA, CDR2 SNTAGT. Germline trimming cut 6 bases from V and 1 base from J; bases unmatched to any gene: 5. The DNA of the CDR3 is TGTGCCAGCAGCCCGGGGACAGAGAACACTGAAGCTTTCTTT. Translation gives CASSPGTENTEAFF.

The count of this clone is one. The V and J genes are TRBV7-9 and TRBJ1-2; weak D call: TRBD1 (5 bases). The V end lost 3 bases, the J end lost 2 bases, and 10 bases lay between the germline ends. The CDR3 contains 14 residues. In germline, CDR1 is SEHNR, CDR2 FQNEAQ (reference sequence). CDR3 loop: CASSFLTANYGYTF. In DNA form, the CDR3 reads TGTGCCAGCAGCTTTTTGACAGCGAACTATGGCTACACCTTC.

V and J are TRBV13 and TRBJ2-3, with D perhaps assigned TRBD1 or TRBD2 (5 bases each). Germline V gene data show CDR1 as PRHDT and CDR2 as FYEKMQ (reference sequence). The ends were cut back, 5 bases at V and 0 bases at J, with 21 bases in the middle. This CDR3 spans 18 amino acids. The CDR3 DNA reads as TGTGCCAGCAGCCAGCCCCCTGGGGCGGGCGAGAGCACAGATACGCAGTATTTT. Protein: CASSQPPGAGESTDTQYF.

There are a few counts of this clone. The chain combines TRBV19 with TRBJ2-5, with 10 positions matching TRBD1. With V trimmed by 6 bases and J by 5 bases, 3 bases remained unmatched. Germline lookup yields CDR1 LNHDA and CDR2 SQIVND (reference sequence). The CDR3 runs to 13 residues. The DNA of the CDR3 is TGTGCCAGTAGGGGACAGGGGACTGAGACCCAGTACTTC. Translated: CASRGQGTETQYF.

V and J are TRBV4-1 and TRBJ2-4; the D call may be TRBD1 or TRBD2 (5 bases each). Germline CDR1 MGHRA, CDR2 YSYEKL. The CDR3 contains 20 residues. Trimming took 4 bases from V and 0 from J, leaving 25 bases between them. DNA for the CDR3: TGCGCCAGCAGCCTCCGCCTCGGGGCTAACCTTGTTCTAGCCAAAAACATTCAGTACTTC. It yields the protein CASSLRLGANLVLAKNIQYF.

The chain is built from TRBV7-9 and TRBJ1-2, with 7 nucleotides matching TRBD1. The CDR3 spans 16 residues. With 5 bases clipped from V and 5 bases from J, the junction kept 14 bases outside the gene matches. The germline V gene encodes CDR1 SEHNR and CDR2 FQNEAQ (reference sequence). The CDR3 here is CASSPVGTDLEYGYTF. Written as DNA, the CDR3 is TGTGCCAGCAGCCCCGTCGGGACAGACCTGGAATATGGCTACACCTTC.

The chain employs TRBV13 and TRBJ1-1; D uncertain. This CDR3 contains 11 residues. Trimming took 0 bases from V and 11 from J, leaving 7 bases between them. CDR1 and CDR2 from the germline V gene are PRHDT and FYEKMQ (reference sequence). The CDR3: CASSLGLLAFF. CDR3 DNA: TGTGCCAGCAGCTTAGGCCTGTTGGCTTTCTTT.

The chain recombines TRBV6-1 with TRBJ2-5, with a weak D call TRBD1 (5 bases). The V gene's germline CDR1 is MNHNS and CDR2 SASEGT. The CDR3 consists of 13 residues. V was pared by 6 bases and J by 2 bases, with 10 bases between. The CDR3 sequence: CASSVTGQETQYF. CDR3 in DNA: TGTGCCAGCAGCGTCACAGGTCAAGAGACCCAGTACTTC.